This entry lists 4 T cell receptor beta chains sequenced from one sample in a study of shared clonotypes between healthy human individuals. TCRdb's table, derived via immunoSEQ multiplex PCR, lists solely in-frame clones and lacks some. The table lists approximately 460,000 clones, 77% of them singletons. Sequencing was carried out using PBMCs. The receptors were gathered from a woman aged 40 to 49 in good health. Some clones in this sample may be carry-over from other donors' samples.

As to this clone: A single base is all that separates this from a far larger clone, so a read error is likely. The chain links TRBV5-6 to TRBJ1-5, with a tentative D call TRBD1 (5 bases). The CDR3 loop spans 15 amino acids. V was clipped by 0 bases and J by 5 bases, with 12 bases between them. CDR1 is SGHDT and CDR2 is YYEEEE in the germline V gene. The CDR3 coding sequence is TGTGCCAGCAGCTTGGCGGAAAGAGGGGATCAGCCCCAGCATTTT. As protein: CASSLAERGDQPQHF.

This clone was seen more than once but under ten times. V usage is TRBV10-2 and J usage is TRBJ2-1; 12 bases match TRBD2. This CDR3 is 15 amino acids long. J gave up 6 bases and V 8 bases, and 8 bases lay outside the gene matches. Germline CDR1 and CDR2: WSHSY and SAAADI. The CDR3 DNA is TGCGCCAGCGTCCCTAGCGGGAGGGCCCTCAATGAGCAGTTCTTC. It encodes CASVPSGRALNEQFF.

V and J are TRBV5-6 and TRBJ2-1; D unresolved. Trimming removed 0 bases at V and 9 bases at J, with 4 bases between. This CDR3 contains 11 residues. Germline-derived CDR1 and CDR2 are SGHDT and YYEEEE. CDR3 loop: CASSLVREQFF. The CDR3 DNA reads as TGTGCCAGCAGCTTGGTGCGTGAGCAGTTCTTC.

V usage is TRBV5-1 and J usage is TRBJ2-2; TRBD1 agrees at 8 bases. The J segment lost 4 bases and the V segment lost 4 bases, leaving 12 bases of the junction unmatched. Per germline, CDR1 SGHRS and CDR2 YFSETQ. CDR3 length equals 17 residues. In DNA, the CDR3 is TGCGCCAGCAGCCCAACCGACAGGGGCCTTAGCACCGGGGAGCTGTTTTTT. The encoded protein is CASSPTDRGLSTGELFF. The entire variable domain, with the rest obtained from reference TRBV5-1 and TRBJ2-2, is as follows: KAGVTQTPRYLIKTRGQQVTLSCSPISGHRSVSWYQQTPGQGLQFLFEYFSETQRNKGNFPGRFSGRQFSNSRSEMNVSTLELGDSALYLCASSPTDRGLSTGELFFGEGSRLTVL.